There are many counts of the clone carrying this TCR beta chain. Its matching antigen is unknown. This specimen belongs to a study of human T cells and chemical hapten exposure. Documented time point: patch test 2, 6 weeks after DPC sensitization. Treatment noted: therapeutic diphenylcyclopropenone sensitization with weekly scalp DPC. Study-wide results and limits: Unchanged with DPC sensitization were TCRs above 1 in 1000 frequency.

Germline V gives CDR1 KGHDR, CDR2 SFDVKD. The CDR3 is made up of 13 amino acids. V was trimmed by 10 bases and J by 2 bases, leaving 12 bases between them. Original data processing: Per sample, the median was about 88,000 TCRs, with values from roughly 23,000 to 700,000. TCRdb re-analysed the RACE reads in MiXCR, keeping a single row per CDR3 protein. The V and J calls were determined by TCRdb, not by the authors. Seen here are more than 70,000 distinct CDR3 sequences, roughly 12% observed once, and the top ten hold roughly 1.4%. The chain recombines TRBV24-1 with TRBJ2-3; D is perhaps TRBD1 or TRBD2 (5 bases each). The sample here was whole blood, taken in connection with sensitization to the hapten diphenylcyclopropenone (DPC). The source is a man aged 18 to 29 with alopecia areata. Some clones in this sample may be carry-over from other donors' samples. The CDR3 loop is CATAPGTTDTQYF. Written as DNA, the CDR3 is TGTGCCACGGCCCCGGGGACCACAGATACGCAGTATTTT.